Listed here are 28 T cell receptor beta chains from one sample, sequenced in a study of cytomegalovirus exposure and HLA in healthy donors (dated by TCRdb to about 2017). Library construction relied on the immunoSEQ multiplex PCR assay. A mixture of 60 forward primers for TCR Vbeta segments and 13 reverse primers for TCR Jbeta segments was used in the multiplex PCR. Drawn from immuneACCESS, this table holds only the in-frame rearrangements with V and J called that TCRdb kept. Clones are partly lost; checked studies trace under half to an unresolved V gene and leave the rest unexplained. This sample lists around 55,000 clones; approximately 71% were detected once. The top ten clones comprise over 30% of the sample. Sequenced sample: PBMCs. The source of these receptors is a middle-aged man in good health and CMV-seropositive.

This clone was found once. The chain combines TRBV7-9 with TRBJ1-2; the match to TRBD1 covers 8 bases. Trimming removed 2 bases from V and 7 bases from J; junction bases left unmatched: 6. The V gene's germline CDR1 is SEHNR and CDR2 FQNEAQ (reference sequence). There are 14 residues in the CDR3. CDR3 coding DNA: TGTGCCAGCAGCTTAATCCAGGGGGCGTTTGGCTACACCTTC. Residues: CASSLIQGAFGYTF.

V gene TRBV7-9 combines with J gene TRBJ2-5, with a weak D call TRBD2 (5 bases). V gave up 6 bases and J gave up 5 bases, with 10 bases separating them. From germline, CDR1 is SEHNR and CDR2 FQNEAQ (reference sequence). There are 12 residues in the CDR3. The CDR3 nucleotides read TGTGCCAGCAGGCTCGGCGGGGAGACCCAGTACTTC. Translating it yields CASRLGGETQYF.

The V and J genes are TRBV6-1 and TRBJ1-5, with 7 bases fitting TRBD1. The CDR3 has 14 amino acids. J gave up 4 bases and V 3 bases, and 3 bases lay outside the gene matches. Per the germline V gene, CDR1 is MNHNS and CDR2 is SASEGT. DNA of the CDR3: TGTGCCAGCAGTGATTCAGGGGGTAATCAGCCCCAGCATTTT. It is translated as CASSDSGGNQPQHF.

The chain is built from TRBV7-3 and TRBJ2-7, with 7 bases matching TRBD2. Looked up from germline, CDR1 is SGHTA and CDR2 is FQGTGA. The V segment lost 2 bases and the J segment 5 bases; nucleotides outside the gene matches: 9. CDR3 length equals 15 residues. DNA of the CDR3: TGTGCCAGCAGCTTATTCCCAGCGGGGTACAACGAGCAGTACTTC. Its translation: CASSLFPAGYNEQYF.

The table lists this clone with a few counts. This rearrangement joins TRBV6-1 to TRBJ1-1; D unclear. Trimming pared 3 bases from V and 1 base from J, leaving 6 bases between. Per the germline V gene, CDR1 is MNHNS and CDR2 is SASEGT. This CDR3 is built from 13 residues. CDR3 sequence: CASSDSENTEAFF. The DNA for the CDR3 is TGTGCCAGCAGTGACAGTGAGAACACTGAAGCTTTCTTT.

This clone was detected only a few times. J is TRBJ1-4 and V is TRBV30, with TRBD1 identical over 9 bases. The germline V gene encodes CDR1 GTSNPN and CDR2 SVGIG (reference sequence). The V gene end was trimmed by 1 base and the J gene end by 7 bases; junction bases not matched to a gene: 4. CDR3 length: 14 residues. CDR3 bases: TGTGCCTGGAGTGCCCCGACAGGGGGTGAAAAACTGTTTTTT. This translates into CAWSAPTGGEKLFF.

The V call is TRBV7-2, the J call TRBJ1-2, with TRBD1 identical over 7 bases. CDR1 and CDR2 from the germline V gene are SGHTA and FQGNSA. V shed 3 bases, J shed 8 bases, and the junction held 9 bases outside the gene matches. CDR3 length: 14 amino acids. As DNA, the CDR3 is TGTGCCAGCAGCTTCTGGGACAGAGGGAACGGCTACACCTTC. As protein: CASSFWDRGNGYTF.

The J gene is TRBJ2-3, the V gene TRBV5-1, with TRBD2 identical over 14 bases. Losses at the gene ends were 3 bases for V and 3 bases for J; bases not matched to a gene: 3. Germline lookup yields CDR1 SGHRS and CDR2 YFSETQ. The CDR3 is 16 residues long. The CDR3 region has the DNA TGCGCCAGCAGCTGGGGGACTAGCGGGGGAACAGATACGCAGTATTTT. Protein: CASSWGTSGGTDTQYF. The full variable domain, with the rest looked up from reference TRBV5-1 and TRBJ2-3, is KAGVTQTPRYLIKTRGQQVTLSCSPISGHRSVSWYQQTPGQGLQFLFEYFSETQRNKGNFPGRFSGRQFSNSRSEMNVSTLELGDSALYLCASSWGTSGGTDTQYFGPGTRLTVL.

This clone appeared once. The chain has TRBV4-2 and TRBJ1-1; D not resolved. CDR3 length: 16 amino acids. V dropped 0 bases and J dropped 4 bases, with 15 bases sitting between them. Germline V CDR1 and CDR2: LGHNA, YNFKEQ. CDR3 DNA: TGTGCCAGCAGCCAAGATGTCGGTTCGGGATTCACTGAAGCTTTCTTT. Its protein product is CASSQDVGSGFTEAFF.

V and J are TRBV7-2 and TRBJ1-1, with 9 bases lining up with TRBD1. The junction had 8 bases not matched to a gene; V was cut back by 5 bases and J by 1 base. CDR3 length: 16 residues. The V gene's germline CDR1 is SGHTA and CDR2 FQGNSA. Here the CDR3 reads CASSDYRGRRNTEAFF. The CDR3 coding sequence is TGTGCCAGCAGCGATTACAGGGGGCGTAGGAACACTGAAGCTTTCTTT.

The chain recombines TRBV7-9 with TRBJ1-1; 7 bases agree with TRBD1. Germline CDR1 reads SEHNR; CDR2 reads FQNEAQ (reference sequence). The V segment lost 1 base and the J segment 5 bases; nucleotides outside the gene matches: 4. This CDR3 is built from 14 residues. The CDR3 nucleotides are TGTGCCAGCAGCTTAGACTACAGGGGAACTGAAGCTTTCTTT. Its protein product is CASSLDYRGTEAFF.

This clone was counted only a few times. The chain has TRBV7-2 and TRBJ1-1, with D possibly being TRBD1 (5 bases). This CDR3 has 15 amino acids. Germline CDR1 reads SGHTA; CDR2 reads FQGNSA. V gave up 0 bases and J gave up 4 bases, with 12 bases separating them. The CDR3 reads CASSLAVGVGTEAFF. The CDR3 nucleotides are TGTGCCAGCAGCTTAGCTGTAGGGGTTGGCACTGAAGCTTTCTTT.

The rearrangement uses TRBV19 and TRBJ2-1; D gene unclear. CDR1 and CDR2 (germline): LNHDA, SQIVND (reference sequence). The V and J ends lost 6 bases and 3 bases respectively, with 3 bases between them. There are 11 residues in the CDR3. CDR3 nucleotides: TGTGCCAGTAGCAGCTACAATGAGCAGTTCTTC. Translating it yields CASSSYNEQFF.

The chain has TRBV29-1 and TRBJ2-1; 8 bases agree with TRBD1. This CDR3 is 16 amino acids long. Germline V gene lookup returns CDR1 SQVTM and CDR2 ANQGSEA. The V segment lost 3 bases and the J segment 8 bases; nucleotides outside the gene matches: 15. The CDR3 DNA sequence: TGCAGCGTTGAGTCAGGGGACAGGCTGGGTGTCTATGAGCAGTTCTTC. It is translated as CSVESGDRLGVYEQFF.

The rearrangement links TRBV10-2 to TRBJ2-1, with 13 bases fitting TRBD2. V dropped 2 bases and J dropped 8; count of bases not matched to a gene: 3. CDR3 length: 15 amino acids. Germline CDR1 is WSHSY and CDR2 is SAAADI. The CDR3 DNA reads TGCGCCAGCAGTGAGACTAGCGGGGGGGGCGATGAGCAGTTCTTC. It codes for CASSETSGGGDEQFF.

The J gene is TRBJ1-6, the V gene TRBV10-1, with 7 nucleotides matching TRBD1. Germline CDR1 is WNHNN and CDR2 is SYGVQD (reference sequence). The length of the CDR3 is 14 residues. Germline trimming cut 4 bases from V and 7 bases from J; bases unmatched to any gene: 4. CDR3 residues: CASSGQGWNSPLHF. CDR3 sequence (DNA): TGCGCCAGCAGTGGACAGGGTTGGAATTCACCCCTCCACTTT.

The chain couples TRBV11-2 to TRBJ2-5, with TRBD2 matching over 11 bases. Per the germline V gene, CDR1 is SGHAT and CDR2 is FQNNGV. Trimming cost V 5 bases and J 4 bases; bases outside gene matches: 6. This CDR3 contains 15 residues. The CDR3 region is CASSLAGTSGETQYF. The CDR3 region has the DNA TGTGCCAGCAGCCTAGCCGGGACTAGCGGAGAGACCCAGTACTTC.

The CDR3 nucleotides are TGTGCCAGCAGCTTTAGTCAGGACAAAAACATTCAGTACTTC. Translating it yields CASSFSQDKNIQYF. The chain carries TRBV13 and TRBJ2-4; D remains unclear. Per the germline V gene, CDR1 is PRHDT and CDR2 is FYEKMQ (reference sequence). Trimming shortened V by 3 bases and J by 3 bases, and 9 bases separated the two germline ends. This CDR3 has 14 amino acids.

This clone was found once. The chain uses TRBV2 and TRBJ2-1; no clear D gene. V shed 5 bases and J shed 4 bases, with 6 bases lying between them. The CDR3 extends over 12 amino acids. The germline gives CDR1 SNHLY, CDR2 FYNNEI. In DNA, the CDR3 is TGTGCCAGCAGTCCCCCTTACAATGAGCAGTTCTTC. Its protein product is CASSPPYNEQFF.

The V gene is TRBV4-3, the J gene TRBJ2-3, with D unclear. Germline CDR1 is LGHNA and CDR2 is YSLEER. Deletions cut 1 base from V and 2 bases from J, with 16 bases between. The CDR3 spans 17 residues. CDR3 loop: CASSQGMGSPFTDTQYF. Here the CDR3 DNA reads TGCGCCAGCAGCCAAGGCATGGGTAGCCCCTTCACAGATACGCAGTATTTT.

V gene TRBV4-1 combines with J gene TRBJ2-7; D remains unclear. Trimming took off 5 bases at V and 4 bases at J, with 6 bases between the two ends. Germline CDR1 MGHRA, CDR2 YSYEKL. The CDR3 is 11 amino acids. The CDR3 protein is CASSSNYEQYF. As DNA, the CDR3 is TGCGCCAGCAGCTCAAATTACGAGCAGTACTTC.

The chain links TRBV19 to TRBJ1-6, with 8 positions matching TRBD1. J was trimmed by 3 bases and V by 6 bases; bases with no gene match: 4. Germline lookup yields CDR1 LNHDA and CDR2 SQIVND (reference sequence). The CDR3 contains 15 residues. The CDR3: CASRTGAYYNSPLHF. CDR3 bases: TGTGCCAGTAGGACAGGGGCGTACTATAATTCACCCCTCCACTTT.

The genes are TRBV9 and TRBJ2-3; D call uncertain. Germline CDR1 reads SGDLS; CDR2 reads YYNGEE. The CDR3 extends over 14 amino acids. Trimming pared 1 base from V and 0 bases from J, leaving 6 bases between. In nucleotides, the CDR3 is TGTGCCAGCAGCGTAATGGGCAGCACAGATACGCAGTATTTT. Protein sequence: CASSVMGSTDTQYF.

This chain connects TRBV6-5 to TRBJ1-5, with D possibly TRBD1 on 5 matching bases. V was trimmed by 6 bases and J by 8 bases, leaving 20 bases between them. Germline V gives CDR1 MNHEY, CDR2 SVGAGI. The CDR3 sequence is 15 residues long. CDR3 amino acids: CASSPGRAIGKPQHF. As DNA, the CDR3 is TGTGCCAGCAGCCCGGGCAGGGCGATTGGAAAGCCCCAGCATTTT.

The chain recombines TRBV30 with TRBJ1-1, with 8 bases aligning to TRBD1. CDR3 size: 14 residues. Germline V lookup: CDR1 GTSNPN, CDR2 SVGIG (reference sequence). The V and J ends lost 5 bases and 1 base, in that order; junction bases with no gene match: 6. CDR3 sequence (DNA): TGTGCCTGGGACTCCGGGACAGGGAACACTGAAGCTTTCTTT. It yields the protein CAWDSGTGNTEAFF.

V is TRBV7-3 and J is TRBJ2-5; 8 positions agree with TRBD2. The CDR3 loop spans 17 amino acids. Germline V CDR1 and CDR2: SGHTA, FQGTGA. J gave up 1 base and V 1 base, and 8 bases lay outside the gene matches. CDR3 protein: CASSLRAGGSFQETQYF. CDR3 in DNA: TGTGCCAGCAGCTTAAGGGCGGGGGGCTCGTTCCAAGAGACCCAGTACTTC.

V is TRBV5-4 and J is TRBJ2-5, with a tentative D call TRBD1 (5 bases). The ends were cut back, 0 bases at V and 3 bases at J, with 15 bases in the middle. The CDR3 has 16 amino acids. CDR1 and CDR2 from the germline V gene are SGHNT and YYREEE (reference sequence). The CDR3 here is CASSLAQVRAKETQYF. CDR3 DNA sequence: TGTGCCAGCAGCTTGGCACAGGTCAGAGCCAAAGAGACCCAGTACTTC.

This clone was detected only once. V is TRBV7-8 and J is TRBJ2-5, with 13 bases identical to TRBD2. Germline trimming cut 4 bases from V and 5 bases from J; bases unmatched to any gene: 4. Germline assignment: CDR1 SGHVS and CDR2 FQNEAQ. The CDR3 is 15 amino acids. The CDR3 coding sequence is TGTGCCAGCAGCTCGGGACTAGCGGGGTTCGAGACCCAGTACTTC. Amino acid sequence: CASSSGLAGFETQYF.